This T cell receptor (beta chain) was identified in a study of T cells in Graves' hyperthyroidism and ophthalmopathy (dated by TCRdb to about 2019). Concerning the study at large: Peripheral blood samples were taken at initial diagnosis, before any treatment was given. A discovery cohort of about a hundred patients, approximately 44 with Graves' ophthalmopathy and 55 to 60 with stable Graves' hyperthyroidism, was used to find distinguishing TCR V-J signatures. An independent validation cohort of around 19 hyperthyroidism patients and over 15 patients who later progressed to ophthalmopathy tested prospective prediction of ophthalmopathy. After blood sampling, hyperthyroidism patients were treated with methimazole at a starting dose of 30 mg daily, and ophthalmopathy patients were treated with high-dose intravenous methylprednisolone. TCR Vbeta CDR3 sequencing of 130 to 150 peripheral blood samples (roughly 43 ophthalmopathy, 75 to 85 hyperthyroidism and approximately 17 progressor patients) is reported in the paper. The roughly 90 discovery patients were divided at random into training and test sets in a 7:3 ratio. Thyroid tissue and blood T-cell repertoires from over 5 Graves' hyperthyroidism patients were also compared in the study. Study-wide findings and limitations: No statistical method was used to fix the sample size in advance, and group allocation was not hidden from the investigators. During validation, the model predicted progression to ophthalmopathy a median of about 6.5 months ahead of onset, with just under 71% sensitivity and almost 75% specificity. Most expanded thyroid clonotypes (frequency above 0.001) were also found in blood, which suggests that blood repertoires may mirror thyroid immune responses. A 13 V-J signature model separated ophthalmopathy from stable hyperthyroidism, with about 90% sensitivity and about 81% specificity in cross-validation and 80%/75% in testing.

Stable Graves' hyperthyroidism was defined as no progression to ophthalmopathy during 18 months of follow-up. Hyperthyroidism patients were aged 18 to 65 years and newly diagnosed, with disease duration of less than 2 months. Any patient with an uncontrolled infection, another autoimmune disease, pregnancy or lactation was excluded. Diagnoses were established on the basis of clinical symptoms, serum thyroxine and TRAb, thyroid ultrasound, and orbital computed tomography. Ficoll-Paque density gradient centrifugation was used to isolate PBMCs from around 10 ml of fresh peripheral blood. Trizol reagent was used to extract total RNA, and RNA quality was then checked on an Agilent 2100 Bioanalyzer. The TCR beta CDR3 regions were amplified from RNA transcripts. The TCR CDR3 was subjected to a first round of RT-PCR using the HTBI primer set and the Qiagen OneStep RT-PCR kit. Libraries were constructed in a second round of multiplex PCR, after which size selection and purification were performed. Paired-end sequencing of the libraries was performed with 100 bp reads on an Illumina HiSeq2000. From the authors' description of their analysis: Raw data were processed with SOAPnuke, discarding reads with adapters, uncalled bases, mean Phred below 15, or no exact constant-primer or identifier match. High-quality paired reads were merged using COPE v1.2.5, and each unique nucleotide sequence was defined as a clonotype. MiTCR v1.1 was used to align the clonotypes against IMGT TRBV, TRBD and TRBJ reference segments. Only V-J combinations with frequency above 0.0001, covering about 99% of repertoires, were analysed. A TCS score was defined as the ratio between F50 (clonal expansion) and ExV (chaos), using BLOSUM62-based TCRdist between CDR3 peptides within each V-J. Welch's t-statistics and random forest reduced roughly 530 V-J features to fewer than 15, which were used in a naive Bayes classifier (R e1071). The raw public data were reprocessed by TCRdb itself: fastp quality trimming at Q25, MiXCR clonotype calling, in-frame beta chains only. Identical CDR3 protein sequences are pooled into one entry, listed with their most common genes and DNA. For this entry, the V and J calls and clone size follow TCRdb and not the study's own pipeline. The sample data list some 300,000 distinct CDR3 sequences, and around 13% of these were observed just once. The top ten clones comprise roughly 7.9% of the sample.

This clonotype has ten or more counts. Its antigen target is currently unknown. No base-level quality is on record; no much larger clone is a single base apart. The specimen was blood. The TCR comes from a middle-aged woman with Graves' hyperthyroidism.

The DNA reads TGTGCCATCAGTGAAACAGCTAGCAATCAGCCCCAGCATTTT. Its amino acids are CAISETASNQPQHF. The chain links TRBV10-3 with TRBJ1-5, with no confident D gene call. The CDR3 contains 14 residues, cysteine and phenylalanine counted. This entry keeps only the CDR3 DNA: 42 bases, framed from base 1. Trimming at the junction amounts to 3 bases on V and 0 bases on J, and the germline ends lie 6 bases apart. The germline V gene specifies ENHRY as CDR1 and SYGVKD as CDR2.